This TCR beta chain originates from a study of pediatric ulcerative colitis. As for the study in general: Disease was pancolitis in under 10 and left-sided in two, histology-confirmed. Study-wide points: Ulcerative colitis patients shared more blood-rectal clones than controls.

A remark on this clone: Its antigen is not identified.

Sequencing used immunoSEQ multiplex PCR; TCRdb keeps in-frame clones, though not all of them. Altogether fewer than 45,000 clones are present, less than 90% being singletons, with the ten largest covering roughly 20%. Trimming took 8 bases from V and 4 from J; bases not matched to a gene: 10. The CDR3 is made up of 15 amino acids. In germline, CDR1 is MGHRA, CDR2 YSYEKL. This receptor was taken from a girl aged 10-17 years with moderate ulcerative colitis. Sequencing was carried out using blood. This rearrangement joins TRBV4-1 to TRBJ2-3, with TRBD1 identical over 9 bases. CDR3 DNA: TGCGCCAGCGGGAGCTCCGGGACAGGGTCAGATACGCAGTATTTT. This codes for CASGSSGTGSDTQYF.